The 14 T cell receptor beta chains reported below all come from one sample, sequenced in a study of control samples from healthy donors and cancer patients. TCRdb keeps only in-frame clones here, not all; method: immunoSEQ multiplex PCR. This table has 130,000 or so clones, about 89% appearing once. The source material was blood. Receptor source: a man between 60 and 70 years old in good health.

The chain combines TRBV7-9 with TRBJ1-1; a possible D gene is TRBD1 (5 bases). Trimming left V 3 bases short and J 5 bases short, with 13 bases between. Germline V lookup: CDR1 SEHNR, CDR2 FQNEAQ (reference sequence). The CDR3 contains 14 residues. CDR3 nucleotides: TGTGCCAGCAGCTTTCTGGGGGAATCAACTGAAGCTTTCTTT. It translates to CASSFLGESTEAFF.

The rearrangement uses TRBV28 and TRBJ2-2; 8 bases are shared with TRBD1. The CDR3 runs 14 residues. V shed 10 bases and J 1 base; nucleotides not matched to a gene: 5. The germline CDR1 and CDR2 sequences are MDHEN and SYDVKM. The chain's CDR3 is CATPGTGNTGELFF. The CDR3 region has the DNA TGTGCCACCCCAGGGACAGGGAACACCGGGGAGCTGTTTTTT.

Only a few counts were recorded for this clone. The rearrangement uses TRBV7-9 and TRBJ1-1; maybe TRBD1 (5 bases). The CDR3 extends over 14 amino acids. Trimming removed 1 base from V and 5 bases from J, with 11 bases in between. CDR1 and CDR2 from the germline V gene are SEHNR and FQNEAQ (reference sequence). CDR3: CASSLDRGGTEAFF. The CDR3 nucleotides are TGTGCCAGCAGCTTAGACCGGGGCGGGACTGAAGCTTTCTTT. The whole variable domain, remainder taken from reference TRBV7-9 and TRBJ1-1, is DTGVSQNPRHKITKRGQNVTFRCDPISEHNRLYWYRQTLGQGPEFLTYFQNEAQLEKSRLLSDRFSAERPKGSFSTLEIQRTEQGDSAMYLCASSLDRGGTEAFFGQGTRLTVV.

The CDR3 DNA sequence: TGTGCCAGTAGTACCACTCTAGCTAGCGGTACGCAGTATTTT. Translation gives CASSTTLASGTQYF. The J gene is TRBJ2-3, the V gene TRBV19, with 7 positions matching TRBD2. The CDR3 runs 14 residues. V lost 4 bases and J lost 8; bases outside the gene matches: 9. Looked up from germline, CDR1 is LNHDA and CDR2 is SQIVND (reference sequence).

This clone is a singleton in its sample. The J gene is TRBJ1-2, the V gene TRBV7-9; D might be TRBD1 (5 bases). V lost 4 bases and J lost 4, with 16 bases in between. In germline, CDR1 is SEHNR, CDR2 FQNEAQ (reference sequence). This CDR3 is built from 15 residues. CDR3 loop: CASSSLLRGAYGYTF. CDR3 nucleotides: TGTGCCAGCAGCTCATTATTAAGGGGCGCCTATGGCTACACCTTC.

This clone showed up just once. V is TRBV28 and J is TRBJ2-3; D remains ambiguous. The CDR3 spans 12 residues. V was shortened by 3 bases and J by 2 bases, with 3 bases between the two germline ends. CDR1 MDHEN and CDR2 SYDVKM come from the germline V gene. The CDR3 here is CASSFTTDTQYF. In nucleotides, the CDR3 is TGTGCCAGCAGTTTTACCACAGATACGCAGTATTTT.

CDR3 region: CASSQDSGGGNTQYF. The CDR3 DNA reads TGTGCCAGCAGCCAAGATTCGGGGGGGGGTAATACGCAGTATTTT. The gene calls are TRBV3-1 (or the pseudogene TRBV3-2) and TRBJ2-3; 8 nucleotides agree with TRBD2. The CDR3 has 15 amino acids. Trimming cost V 0 bases and J 7 bases; bases outside gene matches: 6. Germline V lookup: CDR1 LGHDT, CDR2 YNNKEL (reference sequence).

This clone was seen a few times. The V call is TRBV3-1 (or the pseudogene TRBV3-2), the J call TRBJ1-4; D uncertain. Trimming cost V 0 bases and J 0 bases, with 11 bases left between them. Germline-derived CDR1 and CDR2 are LGHDT and YNNKEL (reference sequence). The CDR3 runs to 17 residues. CDR3 amino acids: CASSQDDATATNEKLFF. The CDR3 nucleotides read TGTGCCAGCAGCCAAGACGACGCGACCGCAACTAATGAAAAACTGTTTTTT.

V usage is TRBV27 and J usage is TRBJ2-6; D unresolved. Germline CDR1 reads MNHEY; CDR2 reads SMNVEV (reference sequence). The CDR3 sequence is 14 residues long. The V end lost 5 bases, the J end lost 2 bases, and 7 bases lay between the germline ends. CDR3 amino acids: CASSHSTGANVLTF. CDR3 DNA: TGTGCCAGCAGTCACTCGACTGGGGCCAACGTCCTGACTTTC.

The chain carries TRBV4-3 and TRBJ1-5; no clear D. Per the germline V gene, CDR1 is LGHNA and CDR2 is YSLEER. Trimming shortened V by 1 base and J by 5 bases, and 6 bases separated the two germline ends. The CDR3 has 13 amino acids. The CDR3 reads CASSQVWDQPQHF. The CDR3 nucleotides are TGCGCCAGCAGCCAAGTTTGGGATCAGCCCCAGCATTTT.

The J gene is TRBJ1-5, the V gene TRBV3-1 (or the pseudogene TRBV3-2); 9 bases are a match to TRBD1. This CDR3 region has 14 residues. With V trimmed by 6 bases and J by 5 bases, 5 bases remained unmatched. The V gene's germline CDR1 is LGHDT and CDR2 YNNKEL (reference sequence). The CDR3 DNA reads as TGTGCCAGCAGTCCCGGGACAGGGTATCAGCCCCAGCATTTT. Translation: CASSPGTGYQPQHF.

The chain has TRBV6-6 and TRBJ1-2; D remains unclear. CDR3 length: 16 residues. Trimming removed 2 bases at V and 0 bases at J, with 13 bases between. Germline values: CDR1 MNHNY, CDR2 SVGAGI (reference sequence). CDR3 sequence reads: CASSYKGQAANYGYTF. In DNA, the CDR3 is TGTGCCAGCAGTTACAAGGGCCAGGCAGCTAACTATGGCTACACCTTC.

This chain connects TRBV7-3 to TRBJ2-3, with TRBD2 matching over 8 bases. The V gene end was trimmed by 2 bases and the J gene end by 5 bases; junction bases not matched to a gene: 9. The CDR3 is made up of 16 amino acids. Per germline, CDR1 SGHTA and CDR2 FQGTGA. CDR3 region: CASSLGVGGAKDTQYF. Here the CDR3 DNA reads TGTGCCAGCAGCTTAGGGGTCGGGGGGGCCAAAGATACGCAGTATTTT.

This clone was picked up a small number of times. The V gene is TRBV4-1, the J gene TRBJ1-1, with 9 positions matching TRBD1. Trimming cost V 4 bases and J 5 bases; bases outside gene matches: 5. This CDR3 is 14 amino acids long. Germline CDR1 MGHRA, CDR2 YSYEKL. This CDR3 is CASSPADRGTEAFF. The CDR3 bases are TGCGCCAGCAGCCCCGCGGACAGGGGAACTGAAGCTTTCTTT.